The T cell receptor (beta chain) described here comes from a study of PD-1 blockade in classical Hodgkin lymphoma. About the research overall: Intravenous delivery of nivolumab at 3 mg/kg to patients occurred every 2 weeks.

Exposure to brentuximab vedotin varied, and each patient had relapsed following autologous stem cell transplantation. Complete response, partial response or progressive disease constituted the best responses recorded. The ends lost 4 bases at V and 5 bases at J; junction bases unmatched: 4. The CDR3 is made up of 15 amino acids. Germline V CDR1 and CDR2: SGHAT, FQNNGV. Clones were sequenced by immunoSEQ multiplex PCR, and TCRdb holds only the in-frame ones, with some missing. The sample lists 65,000 to 95,000 clones, around 86% seen once, with around 20% in the top ten. The sequences come from peripheral blood mononuclear cells (PBMCs), collected at baseline. The sequence was obtained from a human donor with classical Hodgkin lymphoma. The rearrangement uses TRBV11-2 and TRBJ2-1, with TRBD2 matching 11 bases. DNA for the CDR3: TGTGCCAGCAGCTCGGGACTAGCGGTCGACAATGAGCAGTTCTTC. It encodes CASSSGLAVDNEQFF.